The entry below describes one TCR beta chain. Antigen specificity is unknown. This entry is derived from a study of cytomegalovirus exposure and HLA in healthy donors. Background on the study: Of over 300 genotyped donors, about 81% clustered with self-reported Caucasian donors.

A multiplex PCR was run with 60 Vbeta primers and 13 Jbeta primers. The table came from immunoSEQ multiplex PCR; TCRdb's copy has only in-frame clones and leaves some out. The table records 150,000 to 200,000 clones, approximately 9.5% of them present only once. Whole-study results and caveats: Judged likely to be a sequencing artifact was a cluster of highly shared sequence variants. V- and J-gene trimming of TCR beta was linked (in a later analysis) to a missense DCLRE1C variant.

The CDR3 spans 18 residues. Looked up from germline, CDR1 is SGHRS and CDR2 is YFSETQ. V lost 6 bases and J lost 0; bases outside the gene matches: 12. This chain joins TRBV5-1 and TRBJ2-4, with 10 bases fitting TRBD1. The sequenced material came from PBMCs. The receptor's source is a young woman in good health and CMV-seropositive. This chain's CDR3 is CASMTGTGDLRAKNIQYF. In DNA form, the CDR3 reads TGCGCCAGCATGACCGGGACAGGGGACTTGAGAGCCAAAAACATTCAGTACTTC.